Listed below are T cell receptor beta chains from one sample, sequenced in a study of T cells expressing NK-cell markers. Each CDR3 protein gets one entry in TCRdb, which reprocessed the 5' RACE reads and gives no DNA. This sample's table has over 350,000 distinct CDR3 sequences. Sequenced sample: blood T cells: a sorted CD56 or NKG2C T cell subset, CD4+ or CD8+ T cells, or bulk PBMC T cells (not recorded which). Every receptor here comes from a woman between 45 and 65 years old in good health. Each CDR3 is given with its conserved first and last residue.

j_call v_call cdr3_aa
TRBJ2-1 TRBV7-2 CASSFTTSGTHNEQFF
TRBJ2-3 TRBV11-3 CASRMDLADTQYF
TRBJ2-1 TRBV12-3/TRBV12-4 CASTSGAGNANEQFF
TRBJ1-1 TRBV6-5 CASSLSGVVNTEAFF
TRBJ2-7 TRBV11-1 CASSFRQEGGVQYF
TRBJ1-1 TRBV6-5 CASSQFSPGQGRNTEAFF
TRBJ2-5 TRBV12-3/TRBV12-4 CASILDRQETQYF
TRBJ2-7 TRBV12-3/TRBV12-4 CASATPPTGITFYEQYF
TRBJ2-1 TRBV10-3 CAISRDSSYNEQFF
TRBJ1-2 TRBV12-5 CASGLGGQNYGYTF
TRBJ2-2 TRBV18 CASSRGLAGANTGELFF
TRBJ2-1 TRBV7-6 CASSLSPPDNEQFF
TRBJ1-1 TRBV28 CASSPRTGFMNTEAFF
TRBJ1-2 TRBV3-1 CASSQFRTGGAYGYTF
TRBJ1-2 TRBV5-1 CASSLAGTGKIGYTF
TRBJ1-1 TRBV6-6 CASSYGGTGRGNTEAFF
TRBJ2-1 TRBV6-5 CASSLSPLDRVGRNEQFF
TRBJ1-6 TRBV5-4 CASSLLGSNSPLHF
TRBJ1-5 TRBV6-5 CASKQGKSNQPQHF